These 15 T cell receptor beta chains originate from one sample sequenced in a study of cytomegalovirus exposure and HLA in healthy donors. Amplification used 60 Vbeta primers and 13 Jbeta primers. Assay used: immunoSEQ multiplex PCR; TCRdb lists only in-frame clones, some missing. The profile shows around 200,000 clones, roughly four fifths of them singletons. The sample taken for sequencing was PBMCs. These receptors came from a woman in her twenties or thirties in good health and CMV-seropositive.

J is TRBJ1-6 and V is TRBV7-2, with a weak D call TRBD1 (6 bases). The germline CDR1 and CDR2 sequences are SGHTA and FQGNSA. V lost 0 bases, J lost 9 bases, and 15 bases lay in between. The CDR3 runs 16 residues. CDR3 bases: TGTGCCAGCAGCTTAGCGGCACAGGGTTTAGGTTCACCCCTCCACTTT. This gives the protein CASSLAAQGLGSPLHF.

V is TRBV7-9 and J is TRBJ1-1, with 8 bases that match TRBD1. The CDR3 spans 16 residues. The V and J ends lost 0 bases and 5 bases, in that order; junction bases with no gene match: 8. From germline, CDR1 is SEHNR and CDR2 FQNEAQ (reference sequence). The CDR3 here is CASSLAGTGELTEAFF. The CDR3 region has the DNA TGTGCCAGCAGCTTAGCAGGGACAGGAGAACTGACTGAAGCTTTCTTT.

J is TRBJ2-2 and V is TRBV7-7; maybe TRBD2 (7 bases). Between the trimmed V and J ends, which lost 3 bases and 4 bases, there was a span of 15 bases. The CDR3 is 16 amino acids. Germline V lookup: CDR1 SSHAT, CDR2 FNYEAQ (reference sequence). The CDR3 DNA is TGTGCCAGCAGCTTTTTCGGGGGGCCGGCCACCGGGGAGCTGTTTTTT. Protein product: CASSFFGGPATGELFF.

The chain joins TRBV9 to TRBJ1-1, with 10 bases fitting TRBD1. Germline CDR1 is SGDLS and CDR2 is YYNGEE. The CDR3 extends over 15 amino acids. Trimming cost V 2 bases and J 6 bases; bases outside gene matches: 7. The CDR3 bases are TGTGCCAGCAGCGTGATGGGACAGGGGATTCCTGAAGCTTTCTTT. This gives the protein CASSVMGQGIPEAFF. Based on the CDR3 plus reference TRBV9 and TRBJ1-1, the full variable domain is DSGVTQTPKHLITATGQRVTLRCSPRSGDLSVYWYQQSLDQGLQFLIQYYNGEERAKGNILERFSAQQFPDLHSELNLSSLELGDSALYFCASSVMGQGIPEAFFGQGTRLTVV.

The V call is TRBV5-4, the J call TRBJ1-2, with a tentative D call TRBD1 (5 bases). This CDR3 is built from 13 residues. Trimming left V 4 bases short and J 4 bases short, with 11 bases between. Germline lookup yields CDR1 SGHNT and CDR2 YYREEE (reference sequence). The DNA of the CDR3 is TGTGCCAGCAGCCTACTCGGGGGCTATGGCTACACCTTC. Translating gives CASSLLGGYGYTF. Filled out from reference TRBV5-4 and TRBJ1-2, the complete variable domain reads ETGVTQSPTHLIKTRGQQVTLRCSSQSGHNTVSWYQQALGQGPQFIFQYYREEENGRGNFPPRFSGLQFPNYSSELNVNALELDDSALYLCASSLLGGYGYTFGSGTRLTVV.

The DNA for the CDR3 is TGTGCCTGGAGCCGGGAAAACCATGGCTACACCTTC. Its protein is CAWSRENHGYTF. The chain couples TRBV30 to TRBJ1-2; D remains unclear. Germline V gene sequence: CDR1 GTSNPN, CDR2 SVGIG (reference sequence). The CDR3 is 12 amino acids. Trimming removed 3 bases from V and 6 bases from J, with 11 bases in between.

This clone occurred once. This rearrangement joins TRBV2 to TRBJ1-1, with TRBD1 as a possible D gene (5 bases). V lost 4 bases to trimming and J lost 4 bases, with 13 bases between them. CDR1 is SNHLY, CDR2 FYNNEI, per germline. This CDR3 is built from 14 residues. The CDR3 sequence is CASSVQGRGTEAFF. In DNA, the CDR3 is TGTGCCAGCAGTGTCCAGGGAAGGGGCACTGAAGCTTTCTTT. Based on the CDR3 plus reference TRBV2 and TRBJ1-1, the full variable domain is EPEVTQTPSHQVTQMGQEVILRCVPISNHLYFYWYRQILGQKVEFLVSFYNNEISEKSEIFDDQFSVERPDGSNFTLKIRSTKLEDSAMYFCASSVQGRGTEAFFGQGTRLTVV.

The V and J genes are TRBV4-1 and TRBJ2-7, with 7 bases matching TRBD2. The CDR3 loop spans 16 amino acids. Germline CDR1 is MGHRA and CDR2 is YSYEKL. V was pared by 4 bases and J by 2 bases, with 11 bases of the junction left unmatched. In nucleotides, the CDR3 is TGCGCCAGCAGCCTAACCCCGGGAGGAGTTACCTACGAGCAGTACTTC. The encoded protein is CASSLTPGGVTYEQYF.

The chain is built from TRBV2 and TRBJ2-6, with 11 bases matching TRBD1. V shed 1 base, J shed 0 bases, and the junction held 5 bases outside the gene matches. Germline V CDR1 and CDR2: SNHLY, FYNNEI. This CDR3 has 19 amino acids. The CDR3 DNA follows: TGTGCCAGCAGTGAAGTGCGGACAGGGGGCAGCTCTGGGGCCAACGTCCTGACTTTC. It yields the protein CASSEVRTGGSSGANVLTF.

This chain connects TRBV11-2 to TRBJ1-1, with D unresolved. Trimming took off 4 bases at V and 1 base at J, with 7 bases between the two ends. There are 13 residues in the CDR3. Germline CDR1 and CDR2: SGHAT and FQNNGV. Here the CDR3 reads CASSSGPNTEAFF. CDR3 coding DNA: TGTGCCAGCAGCTCCGGTCCGAACACTGAAGCTTTCTTT.

As DNA, the CDR3 is TGTGCCACCTCGCGGGGTCAGGAGACCCAGTACTTC. Protein product: CATSRGQETQYF. The rearrangement joins TRBV19 to TRBJ2-5; tentatively, D is TRBD2 (6 bases). The CDR3 sequence is 12 residues long. Between the trimmed V and J ends, which lost 10 bases and 5 bases, there was a span of 14 bases. Germline assignment: CDR1 LNHDA and CDR2 SQIVND (reference sequence).

CDR3 bases: TGTGCCAGTAGTGGGGACAGGAGAAACACTGAAGCTTTCTTT. It yields the protein CASSGDRRNTEAFF. The V call is TRBV19, the J call TRBJ1-1, with 8 bases identical to TRBD1. This CDR3 has 14 amino acids. Germline-derived CDR1 and CDR2 are LNHDA and SQIVND (reference sequence). V lost 5 bases and J lost 2; bases outside the gene matches: 4.

The rearrangement links TRBV2 to TRBJ1-3; D might be TRBD1 (6 bases). The CDR3 loop spans 16 amino acids. V was trimmed by 7 bases and J by 1 base, leaving 17 bases between them. Germline V gives CDR1 SNHLY, CDR2 FYNNEI. The CDR3 DNA sequence: TGTGCCAGCACCGAGAGGGGGAGCTCATCTGGAAACACCATATATTTT. It is translated as CASTERGSSSGNTIYF.

The chain uses TRBV29-1 and TRBJ2-2, with 7 bases identical to TRBD1. CDR3 length: 15 amino acids. J was trimmed by 3 bases and V by 7 bases; bases with no gene match: 11. The germline V gene has CDR1 SQVTM and CDR2 ANQGSEA. CDR3 in DNA: TGCAGCGCACGACAGAACAGGGGTGACACCGGGGAGCTGTTTTTT. This translates into CSARQNRGDTGELFF.

The chain couples TRBV11-2 to TRBJ1-2, with unresolved D. The CDR3 runs to 13 residues. Germline V gives CDR1 SGHAT, CDR2 FQNNGV. The ends were cut back, 3 bases at V and 4 bases at J, with 9 bases in the middle. Here the CDR3 reads CASSFVTIYGYTF. The CDR3 bases are TGTGCCAGCAGCTTTGTAACAATCTATGGCTACACCTTC.